The present entry profiles one T cell receptor beta chain with its context. The entry originates in a study of blood T cell repertoires in COVID-19. The CDR3 is 17 amino acids. Losses at the gene ends were 5 bases for V and 3 bases for J; bases not matched to a gene: 12. Germline-derived CDR1 and CDR2 are MNHEY and SVGEGT. The repertoire was sequenced with immunoSEQ multiplex PCR; TCRdb's copy has only in-frame clones and lacks some. The data show 120,000 or so clones, approximately 87% seen once. The sequencing input was peripheral blood. The sequence derives from a man aged 55 to 70 with acute or convalescent COVID-19. The chain combines TRBV6-2 or TRBV6-3 with TRBJ2-3; TRBD1 agrees at 9 bases. The CDR3 sequence is CASSPWGTGSRTDTQYF. The CDR3 DNA reads TGTGCCAGCAGTCCGTGGGGGACAGGGAGTCGTACAGATACGCAGTATTTT.